The clone carrying this T cell receptor (beta chain) was detected once. This entry is derived from a study of T cell changes during pregnancy in multiple sclerosis. TCRdb keeps only in-frame clones here, not all; method: immunoSEQ multiplex PCR. The table has around 49,000 clones, about 95% seen once. V was clipped by 8 bases and J by 4 bases; unmatched bases: 14. Germline V gene lookup returns CDR1 WSHSY and CDR2 SAAADI. This CDR3 spans 16 amino acids. Sequenced material: CD8+ T cells from peripheral blood mononuclear cells, taken in the first trimester of pregnancy. This clonotype originated in a female donor with multiple sclerosis, enrolled in a pregnancy study. The chain couples TRBV10-2 to TRBJ2-3; 8 bases match TRBD2. The CDR3, as DNA: TGCGCCAGCTCGGAGGCGGGAGGCGGGCATGCAGATACGCAGTATTTT. Amino acids: CASSEAGGGHADTQYF.